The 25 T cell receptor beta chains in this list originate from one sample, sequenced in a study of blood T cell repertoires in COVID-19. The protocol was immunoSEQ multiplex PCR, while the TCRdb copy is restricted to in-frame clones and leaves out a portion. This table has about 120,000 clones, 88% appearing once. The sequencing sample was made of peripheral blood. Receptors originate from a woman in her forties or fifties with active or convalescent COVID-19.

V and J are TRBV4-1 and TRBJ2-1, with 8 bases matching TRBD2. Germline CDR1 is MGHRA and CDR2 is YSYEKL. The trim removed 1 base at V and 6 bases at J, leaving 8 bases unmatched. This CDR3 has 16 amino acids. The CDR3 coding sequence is TGCGCCAGCAGCCAAGGGCCAGCGGGAGTATTCAATGAGCAGTTCTTC. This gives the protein CASSQGPAGVFNEQFF.

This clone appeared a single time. The CDR3 spells CASSSVAREQYF. CDR3 DNA: TGTGCCAGCAGTTCTGTGGCGCGGGAGCAGTACTTC. The rearrangement links TRBV6-6 to TRBJ2-7; D gene ambiguous. The ends were cut back, 4 bases at V and 7 bases at J, with 11 bases in the middle. The CDR3 runs 12 residues. CDR1 is MNHNY, CDR2 SVGAGI, per germline (reference sequence).

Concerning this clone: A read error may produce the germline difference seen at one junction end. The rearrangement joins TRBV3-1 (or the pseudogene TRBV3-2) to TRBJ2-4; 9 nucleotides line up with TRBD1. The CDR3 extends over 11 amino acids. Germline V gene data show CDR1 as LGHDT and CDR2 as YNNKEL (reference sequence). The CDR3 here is CASRRRDREHF. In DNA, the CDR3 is TGTGCCAGCAGGCGCCGGGACAGGGAGCACTTC.

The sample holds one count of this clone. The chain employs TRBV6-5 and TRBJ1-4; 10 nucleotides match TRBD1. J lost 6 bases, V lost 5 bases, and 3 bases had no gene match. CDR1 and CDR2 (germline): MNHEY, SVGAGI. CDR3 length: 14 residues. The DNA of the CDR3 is TGTGCCAGCAGTACCGGGACAGGGGATGAAAAACTGTTTTTT. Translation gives CASSTGTGDEKLFF.

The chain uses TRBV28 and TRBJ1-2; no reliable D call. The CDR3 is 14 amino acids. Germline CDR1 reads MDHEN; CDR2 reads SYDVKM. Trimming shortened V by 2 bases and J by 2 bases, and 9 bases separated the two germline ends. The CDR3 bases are TGTGCCAGCAGTTTAATGGGCATGAACTATGGCTACACCTTC. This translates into CASSLMGMNYGYTF.

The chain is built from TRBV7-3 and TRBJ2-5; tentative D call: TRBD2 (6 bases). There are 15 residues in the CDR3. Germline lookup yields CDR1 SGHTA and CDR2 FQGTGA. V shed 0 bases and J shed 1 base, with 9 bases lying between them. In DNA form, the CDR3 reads TGTGCCAGCAGCTTAACCGGGGGAGGCCAAGAGACCCAGTACTTC. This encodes CASSLTGGGQETQYF.

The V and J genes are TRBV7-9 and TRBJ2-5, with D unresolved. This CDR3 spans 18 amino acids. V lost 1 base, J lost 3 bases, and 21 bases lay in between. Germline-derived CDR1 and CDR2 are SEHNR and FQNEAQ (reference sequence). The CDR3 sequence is CASSLGSGVAVNEETQYF. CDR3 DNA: TGTGCCAGCAGCTTAGGGAGTGGAGTGGCGGTGAATGAAGAGACCCAGTACTTC.

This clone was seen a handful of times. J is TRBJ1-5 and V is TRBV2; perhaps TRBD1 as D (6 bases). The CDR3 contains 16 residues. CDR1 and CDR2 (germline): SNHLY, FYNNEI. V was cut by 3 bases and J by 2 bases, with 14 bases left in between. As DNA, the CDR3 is TGTGCCAGCAGTGAGGGAGGGGGGCTTGGCAATCAGCCCCAGCATTTT. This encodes CASSEGGGLGNQPQHF.

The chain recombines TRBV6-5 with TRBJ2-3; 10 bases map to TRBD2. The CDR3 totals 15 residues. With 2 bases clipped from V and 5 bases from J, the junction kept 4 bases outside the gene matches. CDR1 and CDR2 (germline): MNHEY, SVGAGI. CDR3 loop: CASSYGAGGRDTQYF. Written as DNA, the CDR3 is TGTGCCAGCAGTTACGGAGCGGGAGGGAGAGATACGCAGTATTTT.

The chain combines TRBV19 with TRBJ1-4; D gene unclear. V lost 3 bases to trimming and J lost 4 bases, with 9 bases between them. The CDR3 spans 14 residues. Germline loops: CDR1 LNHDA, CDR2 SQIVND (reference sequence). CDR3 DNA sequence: TGTGCCAGTAGTATTCGCAGGAATAATGAAAAACTGTTTTTT. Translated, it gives CASSIRRNNEKLFF.

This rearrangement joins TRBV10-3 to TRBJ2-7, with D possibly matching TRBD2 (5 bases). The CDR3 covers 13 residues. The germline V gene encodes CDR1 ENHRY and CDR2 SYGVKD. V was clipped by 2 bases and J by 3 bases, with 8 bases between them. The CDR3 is CAISEEGYYEQYF. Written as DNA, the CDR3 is TGTGCCATCAGTGAGGAGGGATACTACGAGCAGTACTTC.

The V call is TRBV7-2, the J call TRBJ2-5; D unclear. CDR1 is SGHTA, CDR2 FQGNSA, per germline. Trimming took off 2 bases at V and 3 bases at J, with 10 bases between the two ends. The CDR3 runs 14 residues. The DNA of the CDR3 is TGTGCCAGCAGCTTATTGGCTCACGAAGAGACCCAGTACTTC. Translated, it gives CASSLLAHEETQYF.

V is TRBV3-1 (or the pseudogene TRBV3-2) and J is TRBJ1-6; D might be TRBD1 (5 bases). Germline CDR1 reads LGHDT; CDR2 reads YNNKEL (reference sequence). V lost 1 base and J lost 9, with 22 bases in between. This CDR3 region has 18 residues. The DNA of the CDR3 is TGTGCCAGCAGCCAAGTCCGTCAGAATTCACGGACATCTTCACCCCTCCACTTT. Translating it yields CASSQVRQNSRTSSPLHF.

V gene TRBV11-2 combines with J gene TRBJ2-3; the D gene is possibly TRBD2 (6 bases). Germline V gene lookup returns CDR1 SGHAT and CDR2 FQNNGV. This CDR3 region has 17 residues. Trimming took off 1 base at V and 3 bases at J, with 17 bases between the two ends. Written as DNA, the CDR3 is TGTGCCAGCAGCTTAGTTGGGGGGATAGCGGTAACAGATACGCAGTATTTT. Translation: CASSLVGGIAVTDTQYF.

This CDR3 reads CASSLSHVLNTEAFF. In nucleotides, the CDR3 is TGTGCCAGCAGTTTGAGTCACGTCTTGAACACTGAAGCTTTCTTT. The chain recombines TRBV6-7 with TRBJ1-1; no clear D. TRBV6-7 is recorded as an ORF, its role being uncertain. The V end was cut by 4 bases, the J end by 0 bases, with 12 bases between. The CDR3 sequence is 15 residues long.

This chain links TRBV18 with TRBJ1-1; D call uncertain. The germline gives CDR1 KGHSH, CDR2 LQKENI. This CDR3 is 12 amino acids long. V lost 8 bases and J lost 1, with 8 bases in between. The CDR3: CASASGNTEAFF. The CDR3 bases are TGTGCCAGCGCCTCAGGGAACACTGAAGCTTTCTTT.

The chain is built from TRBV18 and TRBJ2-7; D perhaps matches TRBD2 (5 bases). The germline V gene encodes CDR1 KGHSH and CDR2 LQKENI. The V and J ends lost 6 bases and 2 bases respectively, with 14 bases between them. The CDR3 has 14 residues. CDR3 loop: CASSLGVETYEQYF. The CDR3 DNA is TGTGCCAGCTCCCTCGGGGTGGAAACCTACGAGCAGTACTTC.

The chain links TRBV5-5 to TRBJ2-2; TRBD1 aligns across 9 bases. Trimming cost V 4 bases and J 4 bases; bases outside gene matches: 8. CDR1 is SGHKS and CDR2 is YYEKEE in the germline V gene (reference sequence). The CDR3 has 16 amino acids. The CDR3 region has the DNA TGTGCCAGCAGCCCATACAGGGGGCCAGGCACCGGGGAGCTGTTTTTT. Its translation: CASSPYRGPGTGELFF.

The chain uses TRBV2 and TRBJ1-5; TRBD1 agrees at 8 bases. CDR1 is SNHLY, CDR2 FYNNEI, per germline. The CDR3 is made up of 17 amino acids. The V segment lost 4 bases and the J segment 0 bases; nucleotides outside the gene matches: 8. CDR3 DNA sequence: TGTGCCAGCAGTGGGGCAGGGGGCTCTACTAGCAATCAGCCCCAGCATTTT. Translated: CASSGAGGSTSNQPQHF.

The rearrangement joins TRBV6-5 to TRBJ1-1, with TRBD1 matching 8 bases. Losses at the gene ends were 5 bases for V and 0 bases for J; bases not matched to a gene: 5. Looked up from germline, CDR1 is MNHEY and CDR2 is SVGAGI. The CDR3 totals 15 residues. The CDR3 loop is CASSPWDRMNTEAFF. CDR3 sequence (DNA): TGTGCCAGCAGTCCCTGGGACAGGATGAACACTGAAGCTTTCTTT.

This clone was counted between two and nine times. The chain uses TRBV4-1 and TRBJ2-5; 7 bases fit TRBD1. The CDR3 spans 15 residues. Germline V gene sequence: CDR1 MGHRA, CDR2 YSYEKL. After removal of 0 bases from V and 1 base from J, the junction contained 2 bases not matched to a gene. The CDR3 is CASSQDGTAQETQYF. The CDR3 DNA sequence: TGCGCCAGCAGCCAAGATGGGACAGCCCAAGAGACCCAGTACTTC.

The DNA of the CDR3 is TGTGCCAGCAGTTACTCGCTCGGTTGGGTAGCGGTGAACGAGCAGTACTTC. Its protein product is CASSYSLGWVAVNEQYF. The rearrangement joins TRBV6-2 or TRBV6-3 to TRBJ2-7, with a weak D call TRBD2 (6 bases). The germline gives CDR1 MNHEY, CDR2 SVGEGT. The CDR3 consists of 17 residues. V lost 0 bases and J lost 5, with 20 bases in between.

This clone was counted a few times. CDR3 coding DNA: TGTGCCAGTAGCGACCCGGGACAATTCTCTTATGGCTACACCTTC. Protein product: CASSDPGQFSYGYTF. The V gene is TRBV19, the J gene TRBJ1-2; the D gene is possibly TRBD1 (6 bases). There are 15 residues in the CDR3. Germline V CDR1 and CDR2: LNHDA, SQIVND (reference sequence). The germline V and J ends were trimmed by 6 bases and 5 bases, with 19 bases remaining between them.

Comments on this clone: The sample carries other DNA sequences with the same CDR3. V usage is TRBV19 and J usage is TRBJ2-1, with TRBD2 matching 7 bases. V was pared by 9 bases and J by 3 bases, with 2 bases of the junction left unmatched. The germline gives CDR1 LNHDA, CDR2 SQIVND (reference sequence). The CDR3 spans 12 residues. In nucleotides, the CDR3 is TGTGCCAGCCGGGACTACTACAATGAGCAGTTCTTC. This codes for CASRDYYNEQFF.

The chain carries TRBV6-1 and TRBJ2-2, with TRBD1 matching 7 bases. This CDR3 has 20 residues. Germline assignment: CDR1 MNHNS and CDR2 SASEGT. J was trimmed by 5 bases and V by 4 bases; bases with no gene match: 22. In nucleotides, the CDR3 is TGTGCCAGCAGTGTCACCCCGGGACAGAGTACAGCATTATGGACCGGGGAGCTGTTTTTT. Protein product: CASSVTPGQSTALWTGELFF.